This passage covers 30 T cell receptor beta chains from one sample sequenced in a study of blood T cell repertoires in COVID-19. Libraries were prepared by immunoSEQ multiplex PCR; TCRdb keeps only in-frame clonotypes and omits some of them. The data show about 95,000 clones, approximately 88% seen once. Input material: peripheral blood. Receptors were obtained from a man aged 55 to 70 with COVID-19, enrolled during active disease.

The genes are TRBV11-2 and TRBJ2-1; D is possibly TRBD2 (6 bases). CDR1 SGHAT and CDR2 FQNNGV come from the germline V gene. The CDR3 covers 14 residues. With 5 bases removed from V and 4 bases from J, the gap between germline ends came to 12 bases. The CDR3 here is CASSPGLGYNEQFF. CDR3 sequence (DNA): TGTGCCAGCAGCCCGGGACTTGGGTACAATGAGCAGTTCTTC.

The chain carries TRBV28 and TRBJ1-2, with 8 bases matching TRBD1. The CDR3 runs 13 residues. Germline values: CDR1 MDHEN, CDR2 SYDVKM. V was clipped by 4 bases and J by 8 bases; unmatched bases: 6. The CDR3 loop reads CASSSGQGRGYTF. The DNA for the CDR3 is TGTGCCAGCAGTTCTGGACAGGGCAGAGGCTACACCTTC.

This chain links TRBV7-9 with TRBJ2-1; 7 positions agree with TRBD2. CDR1 and CDR2 (germline): SEHNR, FQNEAQ (reference sequence). V lost 3 bases to trimming and J lost 2 bases; unmatched junction nucleotides: 4. This CDR3 comprises 15 residues. CDR3 DNA sequence: TGTGCCAGCAGCTTTGGCGGGAGCACCTACAATGAGCAGTTCTTC. This encodes CASSFGGSTYNEQFF.

The chain carries TRBV5-1 and TRBJ2-1, with D uncertain. Germline assignment: CDR1 SGHRS and CDR2 YFSETQ. V was clipped by 4 bases and J by 0 bases, with 5 bases between them. The CDR3 is 13 residues long. CDR3 bases: TGCGCCAGCAGCCCGAGCTCCTACAATGAGCAGTTCTTC. Protein product: CASSPSSYNEQFF.

V is TRBV2 and J is TRBJ2-5, with D possibly being TRBD2 (5 bases). The CDR3 loop spans 13 amino acids. The V gene's germline CDR1 is SNHLY and CDR2 FYNNEI. V was cut by 6 bases and J by 3 bases, with 11 bases left in between. CDR3 region: CASRASGEETQYF. The DNA of the CDR3 is TGTGCCAGCAGAGCCTCCGGGGAAGAGACCCAGTACTTC.

The chain uses TRBV3-1 (or the pseudogene TRBV3-2) and TRBJ2-3; the D is unclear. Trimming removed 0 bases at V and 8 bases at J, with 9 bases between. CDR3 length: 13 residues. CDR1 and CDR2 from the germline V gene are LGHDT and YNNKEL (reference sequence). This CDR3 reads CASSQELGVTQYF. The CDR3 nucleotides are TGTGCCAGCAGCCAAGAATTGGGCGTTACGCAGTATTTT.

This clone was seen only a few times. The CDR3 nucleotides are TGTGCCTGGAGTGTTGGGACAGGGAGCCACGAGCAGTACTTC. Protein sequence: CAWSVGTGSHEQYF. The chain uses TRBV30 and TRBJ2-7, with 9 bases identical to TRBD1. Unmatched junction bases numbered 5, after V lost 0 bases and J lost 5 bases. The CDR3 extends over 14 amino acids. The germline CDR1 and CDR2 sequences are GTSNPN and SVGIG (reference sequence).

The chain employs TRBV3-1 (or the pseudogene TRBV3-2) and TRBJ2-7, with a tentative D call TRBD2 (7 bases). The CDR3 extends over 14 amino acids. From germline, CDR1 is LGHDT and CDR2 YNNKEL (reference sequence). Trimming cost V 1 base and J 2 bases, with 9 bases left between them. CDR3 DNA: TGTGCCAGCAGCCAAGGCGGGGGCACCTACGAGCAGTACTTC. Its protein is CASSQGGGTYEQYF.

The chain has TRBV9 and TRBJ1-4, with 9 nucleotides matching TRBD1. The CDR3 is 17 amino acids. The germline CDR1 and CDR2 sequences are SGDLS and YYNGEE. The ends lost 4 bases at V and 0 bases at J; junction bases unmatched: 7. The chain's CDR3 is CASSPGQGLATNEKLFF. The CDR3 DNA follows: TGTGCCAGCAGCCCGGGACAGGGACTTGCAACTAATGAAAAACTGTTTTTT.

This clone occurred a few times. Other DNA variants within this sample encode the same CDR3. The chain joins TRBV5-1 to TRBJ1-1; 8 positions match TRBD1. The CDR3 is made up of 15 amino acids. Germline V lookup: CDR1 SGHRS, CDR2 YFSETQ. V dropped 0 bases and J dropped 1; count of bases not matched to a gene: 2. CDR3 sequence reads: CASSLGGQGNTEAFF. The CDR3 nucleotides read TGCGCCAGCAGCTTGGGCGGACAGGGGAACACTGAAGCTTTCTTT.

The genes are TRBV15 and TRBJ2-1; TRBD1 might be the D (5 bases). This CDR3 has 14 amino acids. Germline V CDR1 and CDR2: LNHNV, YYDKDF (reference sequence). Trimming cost V 0 bases and J 3 bases, with 6 bases left between them. Here the CDR3 reads CATSREGDYNEQFF. The DNA of the CDR3 is TGTGCCACCAGCAGAGAAGGGGACTACAATGAGCAGTTCTTC. Complete variable domain (other parts from reference TRBV15 and TRBJ2-1): DAMVIQNPRYQVTQFGKPVTLSCSQTLNHNVMYWYQQKSSQAPKLLFHYYDKDFNNEADTPDNFQSRRPNTSFCFLDIRSPGLGDTAMYLCATSREGDYNEQFFGPGTRLTVL.

The J gene is TRBJ2-1, the V gene TRBV10-1; 9 bases align to TRBD2. The trim removed 4 bases at V and 4 bases at J, leaving 5 bases unmatched. Germline assignment: CDR1 WNHNN and CDR2 SYGVQD (reference sequence). The CDR3 is 15 amino acids. The CDR3 region is CASSASSGTYNEQFF. CDR3 nucleotides: TGCGCCAGCAGTGCTTCTAGCGGGACTTACAATGAGCAGTTCTTC.

The rearrangement uses TRBV25-1 and TRBJ1-6; D remains ambiguous. Germline CDR1 and CDR2: MGHDK and SYGVNS. V was clipped by 4 bases and J by 9 bases, with 10 bases between them. The CDR3 runs to 13 residues. In DNA form, the CDR3 reads TGTGCCAGCAGTGCCACAGAGGGTTCACCCCTCCACTTT. Protein: CASSATEGSPLHF.

This chain connects TRBV3-1 (or the pseudogene TRBV3-2) to TRBJ2-1; D not resolved. CDR3 length: 16 residues. V lost 0 bases to trimming and J lost 4 bases, with 13 bases between them. Germline V CDR1 and CDR2: LGHDT, YNNKEL (reference sequence). Here the CDR3 DNA reads TGTGCCAGCAGCCAAGATCGTGGGCAGCCTTACAATGAGCAGTTCTTC. It codes for CASSQDRGQPYNEQFF.

This clone was seen a few times. The gene calls are TRBV30 and TRBJ1-3, with D unresolved. The germline V gene encodes CDR1 GTSNPN and CDR2 SVGIG (reference sequence). The CDR3 length is 14 residues. V gave up 1 base and J gave up 4 bases, with 11 bases separating them. CDR3 in amino acids: CAWSEPIVGNTIYF. The CDR3 nucleotides read TGTGCCTGGAGTGAACCCATAGTCGGAAACACCATATATTTT.

The chain combines TRBV18 with TRBJ1-1; TRBD1 agrees at 7 bases. The V gene end was trimmed by 2 bases and the J gene end by 2 bases; junction bases not matched to a gene: 2. Germline V gives CDR1 KGHSH, CDR2 LQKENI. The CDR3 consists of 14 residues. CDR3 DNA: TGTGCCAGCTCACCATGGGACAGCAACACTGAAGCTTTCTTT. Protein sequence: CASSPWDSNTEAFF.

The chain recombines TRBV27 with TRBJ2-7, with D possibly matching TRBD1 (6 bases). The length of the CDR3 is 14 residues. Germline CDR1 reads MNHEY; CDR2 reads SMNVEV (reference sequence). Trimming took off 7 bases at V and 6 bases at J, with 19 bases between the two ends. The chain's CDR3 is CASKRAAGASEQYF. The CDR3 region has the DNA TGTGCCAGCAAACGGGCAGCAGGGGCCTCCGAGCAGTACTTC.

The CDR3 reads CASSLEAVEAFF. Here the CDR3 DNA reads TGTGCCAGCAGCTTAGAAGCGGTAGAAGCTTTCTTT. V and J are TRBV13 and TRBJ1-1; no clear D gene. CDR3 length equals 12 residues. The V gene lost 1 base and the J gene lost 8 bases, with 8 bases spanning the gap. From germline, CDR1 is PRHDT and CDR2 FYEKMQ (reference sequence).

V gene TRBV6-5 combines with J gene TRBJ2-7; D possibly corresponds to TRBD2 (6 bases). CDR3 length equals 11 residues. Per the germline V gene, CDR1 is MNHEY and CDR2 is SVGAGI. Trimming cost V 6 bases and J 7 bases, with 10 bases left between them. This CDR3 reads CASSSGGEQYF. The DNA of the CDR3 is TGTGCCAGCAGCTCTGGGGGGGAGCAGTACTTC.

The chain combines TRBV24-1 with TRBJ2-1; perhaps TRBD1 as D (5 bases). Germline loops: CDR1 KGHDR, CDR2 SFDVKD. CDR3 length: 15 amino acids. V lost 5 bases and J 5 bases, leaving 15 bases between the germline ends. CDR3 DNA sequence: TGTGCCACCAGTGTTTTAGGACAAAGGGACAATGAGCAGTTCTTC. Protein product: CATSVLGQRDNEQFF.

The CDR3 DNA follows: TGTGCCAGCAGTTTAATCAGGGGTTTCGGCTACACCTTC. It yields the protein CASSLIRGFGYTF. This rearrangement joins TRBV12-3 or TRBV12-4 to TRBJ1-2; the D gene is possibly TRBD1 (6 bases). There are 13 residues in the CDR3. V lost 2 bases and J 8 bases, leaving 12 bases between the germline ends.

This clone was observed once. The gene calls are TRBV27 and TRBJ1-6, with D possibly TRBD1 on 5 matching bases. The CDR3 sequence is 18 residues long. V was clipped by 3 bases and J by 4 bases, with 19 bases between them. Germline CDR1 MNHEY, CDR2 SMNVEV (reference sequence). The CDR3 protein is CASSFVGHSRSYNSPLHF. CDR3 coding DNA: TGTGCCAGCAGTTTCGTAGGACACTCACGAAGTTATAATTCACCCCTCCACTTT.

The CDR3 is CASSLIGTRETQYF. As DNA, the CDR3 is TGTGCCAGCAGCTTAATAGGGACTAGGGAGACCCAGTACTTC. The chain links TRBV7-9 to TRBJ2-5; TRBD2 agrees at 8 bases. The ends lost 2 bases at V and 5 bases at J; junction bases unmatched: 4. The CDR3 spans 14 residues. Germline V gives CDR1 SEHNR, CDR2 FQNEAQ (reference sequence).

The J gene is TRBJ2-7, the V gene TRBV7-2; D remains unclear. Germline values: CDR1 SGHTA, CDR2 FQGNSA. CDR3 length: 11 residues. V shed 3 bases and J shed 6 bases, with 6 bases lying between them. The CDR3 coding sequence is TGTGCCAGCAGCTTTTCCGGCGAGCAGTACTTC. Translating gives CASSFSGEQYF.

This clone was detected a few times. The rearrangement uses TRBV7-2 and TRBJ1-4; a weak D match, TRBD1 (5 bases). The ends were cut back, 5 bases at V and 5 bases at J, with 12 bases in the middle. CDR3 length: 14 amino acids. The germline CDR1 and CDR2 sequences are SGHTA and FQGNSA. CDR3 amino acids: CASSRTHRNEKLFF. The CDR3 nucleotides are TGTGCCAGCAGCCGGACACATCGGAATGAAAAACTGTTTTTT.

This chain connects TRBV11-2 to TRBJ2-3; possible D gene TRBD2, 6 bases. The V gene lost 5 bases and the J gene lost 1 base, with 19 bases spanning the gap. This CDR3 is built from 17 residues. CDR1 is SGHAT, CDR2 FQNNGV, per germline. The CDR3 coding sequence is TGTGCCAGCAGCCCCTTGGGACTGTACAAGGGCACAGATACGCAGTATTTT. This codes for CASSPLGLYKGTDTQYF. The complete variable domain, with remaining parts taken from reference TRBV11-2 and TRBJ2-3, reads EAGVAQSPRYKIIEKRQSVAFWCNPISGHATLYWYQQILGQGPKLLIQFQNNGVVDDSQLPKDRFSAERLKGVDSTLKIQPAKLEDSAVYLCASSPLGLYKGTDTQYFGPGTRLTVL.

V gene TRBV7-2 combines with J gene TRBJ2-1, with D maybe TRBD2 (7 bases). There are 15 residues in the CDR3. Germline assignment: CDR1 SGHTA and CDR2 FQGNSA. The V end lost 6 bases, the J end lost 9 bases, and 21 bases lay between the germline ends. The CDR3 DNA sequence: TGTGCCAGCAGTTTTACGGGGGGCGGCTTGGGTGAGCAGTTCTTC. Translation: CASSFTGGGLGEQFF.

The chain joins TRBV30 to TRBJ2-7, with TRBD1 identical over 7 bases. The CDR3 has 13 residues. V dropped 0 bases and J dropped 2; count of bases not matched to a gene: 1. Germline V CDR1 and CDR2: GTSNPN, SVGIG (reference sequence). CDR3: CAWSVDRAYEQYF. The CDR3 DNA follows: TGTGCCTGGAGTGTTGACAGGGCCTACGAGCAGTACTTC.

J is TRBJ2-7 and V is TRBV19; the D is unclear. The V end lost 2 bases, the J end lost 1 base, and 9 bases lay between the germline ends. CDR3 size: 14 residues. Germline-derived CDR1 and CDR2 are LNHDA and SQIVND (reference sequence). CDR3 in DNA: TGTGCCAGTAGTATATACTCACCATCCTACGAGCAGTACTTC. It translates to CASSIYSPSYEQYF.

The chain is built from TRBV29-1 and TRBJ2-7; 8 bases are shared with TRBD2. The germline V gene has CDR1 SQVTM and CDR2 ANQGSEA. CDR3 size: 22 residues. J gave up 5 bases and V 4 bases, and 34 bases lay outside the gene matches. This CDR3 reads CSVGALGASGPHTASVLHEQYF. As DNA, the CDR3 is TGCAGCGTTGGAGCCTTGGGGGCTAGCGGGCCGCATACGGCTTCCGTGCTCCACGAGCAGTACTTC.